This is a list of T cell receptor beta chains from one sample in a study of radiotherapy plus CTLA-4 blockade in lung cancer. Measured with immunoSEQ multiplex PCR; TCRdb has only the in-frame clones, and not every one. The sample has about 36,000 clones, about two thirds seen once; the top ten hold about a tenth. The sequences come from peripheral blood, collected from a patient treated with radiotherapy plus ipilimumab. The receptors here all came from a human donor with non-small cell lung cancer who had stable disease on radiotherapy plus ipilimumab. Each CDR3 is given with its conserved first and last residue. D genes are given only for firm matches. The size of a clone is reported for some rows only, either as once, few or many, or as a class for expanded clones.

D,V,size,J,CDR3,DNA
.,TRBV5-4,.,TRBJ1-3,CASSLDVFSGNTIYF,TGTGCCAGCAGCCTGGATGTCTTCTCTGGAAACACCATATATTTT
TRBD1,TRBV7-9,few,TRBJ2-6,CASSSTGQDSGANVLTF,TGTGCCAGCAGCTCGACAGGGCAAGACTCTGGGGCCAACGTCCTGACTTTC
.,TRBV2,.,TRBJ1-1,CASSEAGPTEAFF,TGTGCCAGCAGTGAAGCGGGCCCAACTGAAGCTTTCTTT
TRBD1,TRBV6-5,few,TRBJ1-6,CASTRGTGGVSPLHF,TGTGCCAGCACCCGTGGGACAGGGGGCGTTTCACCCCTCCACTTT
.,TRBV7-2,.,TRBJ2-7,CASSFPGVGEQYF,TGTGCCAGCAGCTTCCCAGGGGTGGGCGAGCAGTACTTC
.,TRBV18,.,TRBJ1-2,CASSPVAGNYGYTF,TGTGCCAGCTCACCGGTGGCAGGGAACTATGGCTACACCTTC
.,TRBV28,.,TRBJ1-2,CASSQADKNYGYTF,TGTGCCAGCAGCCAGGCGGACAAGAACTATGGCTACACCTTC
.,TRBV7-7,.,TRBJ2-5,CASSLWPQETQYF,TGTGCCAGCAGCTTATGGCCCCAAGAGACCCAGTACTTC
.,TRBV5-1,few,TRBJ2-2,CASSSMTGDTGELFF,TGCGCCAGCAGCTCTATGACAGGAGACACCGGGGAGCTGTTTTTT
.,TRBV29-1,.,TRBJ1-2,CSVALSQGMGYGYTF,TGCAGCGTTGCTCTTTCCCAGGGAATGGGATATGGCTACACCTTC
.,TRBV7-2,.,TRBJ2-3,CASSLGVERDTQYF,TGTGCCAGCAGCTTAGGGGTGGAGCGAGATACGCAGTATTTT
TRBD1,TRBV9,.,TRBJ1-2,CASSATGVKGGYTF,TGTGCCAGCAGCGCTACAGGGGTAAAGGGGGGCTACACCTTC
TRBD1,TRBV15,.,TRBJ2-1,CATSRDTGEGEQFF,TGTGCCACCAGCAGAGATACAGGGGAAGGTGAGCAGTTCTTC
TRBD2,TRBV5-4,once,TRBJ2-1,CASSPSSGGSYNEQFF,TGTGCCAGCAGCCCGTCTAGCGGGGGCTCCTACAATGAGCAGTTCTTC
.,TRBV27,few,TRBJ2-7,CASSRGDRVYEQYF,TGTGCCAGCAGCCGCGGGGACAGAGTCTACGAGCAGTACTTC
TRBD1,TRBV5-1,few,TRBJ1-3,CASSTSGTGRGNTIYF,TGCGCCAGCAGCACATCCGGGACAGGGAGAGGAAACACCATATATTTT
TRBD1,TRBV9,.,TRBJ2-5,CASSMGSTGQETQYF,TGTGCCAGCAGCATGGGTTCGACAGGGCAAGAGACCCAGTACTTC
TRBD2,TRBV19,.,TRBJ2-2,CASSPTSGRLTGELFF,TGTGCCAGTAGTCCTACTAGCGGGAGACTCACCGGGGAGCTGTTTTTT
.,TRBV11-3,.,TRBJ2-4,CASSLGSGRSRDIQYF,TGTGCCAGCAGCTTAGGTTCGGGGAGGTCTCGGGACATTCAGTACTTC
.,TRBV5-1,.,TRBJ2-7,CASSSQGTGPYEQYF,TGCGCCAGCAGCTCCCAGGGGACGGGACCTTACGAGCAGTACTTC
.,TRBV6-5,few,TRBJ1-1,CASRNMDGLHTEAFF,TGTGCCAGCAGGAACATGGACGGACTGCACACTGAAGCTTTCTTT
.,TRBV2,.,TRBJ1-1,CASSVGILVNTEAFF,TGTGCCAGCAGTGTCGGGATTTTGGTGAACACTGAAGCTTTCTTT
TRBD1,TRBV7-9,few,TRBJ1-4,CASSWTGEGEKLFF,TGTGCCAGCAGCTGGACAGGGGAGGGTGAAAAACTGTTTTTT
.,TRBV7-9,.,TRBJ1-2,CASSPNEVQRYGYTF,TGTGCCAGCAGCCCCAACGAGGTCCAGAGATATGGCTACACCTTC
.,TRBV11-2,.,TRBJ2-7,CASSLNRYEQYF,TGTGCCAGCAGCTTAAACCGGTACGAGCAGTACTTC
TRBD1,TRBV20-1,once,TRBJ1-5,CSAEGAGEQHF,TGCAGTGCTGAGGGGGCTGGCGAACAGCATTTT
.,TRBV11-2,.,TRBJ2-7,CASSFSESYEQYF,TGTGCCAGCAGCTTTTCAGAATCCTACGAGCAGTACTTC
.,TRBV5-4,.,TRBJ1-2,CASSSFRRENYGYTF,TGTGCCAGCAGCTCGTTCCGAAGGGAGAACTATGGCTACACCTTC
TRBD1,TRBV5-4,.,TRBJ2-7,CASSLAGTEPHEQYF,TGTGCCAGCAGCTTGGCCGGGACAGAACCCCACGAGCAGTACTTC
.,TRBV30,.,TRBJ2-7,CAWSVRRASYEQYF,TGTGCCTGGAGTGTACGCAGGGCATCCTACGAGCAGTACTTC
.,TRBV28,few,TRBJ2-7,CASSNSGGWQQYF,TGTGCCAGCAGTAACTCAGGAGGTTGGCAGCAGTACTTC
TRBD1,TRBV6-4,.,TRBJ1-3,CASRAEGANGNTIYF,TGTGCCAGCAGAGCAGAGGGGGCAAATGGAAACACCATATATTTT